This T cell receptor (beta chain) was captured by sequencing in a study of T cells in Graves' hyperthyroidism and ophthalmopathy. Trimming at V came to 1 base and at J to 0 bases, leaving 7 bases not matched to a gene. There are 18 residues in the CDR3. Germline CDR1 SQVTM, CDR2 ANQGSEA. Isolation of PBMCs was performed on 9.5 to 10 ml fresh peripheral blood. This clonotype was detected many times. Its antigen is not identified. There were TCR beta CDR3 regions amplified from RNA transcripts. TCR CDR3 regions were first amplified by RT-PCR with HTBI primers. TCRdb used MiXCR to reprocess the multiplex PCR reads, holding one entry per CDR3 protein. This sample has hundreds of thousands of distinct CDR3 sequences, with 15% to 20% found just once. Study conclusions and caveats: Ophthalmopathy, which appeared later, was predicted by the model a median roughly 6.5 months before onset. Ophthalmopathy cases were set apart from stable hyperthyroidism by a 13 V-J model.

The receptor was isolated from a woman in her late teens or twenties with Graves' ophthalmopathy. Sequencing was carried out using blood. This rearrangement joins TRBV29-1 to TRBJ2-7; 15 bases line up with TRBD2. CDR3 sequence: CSVEGSGTSGRFSYEQYF. For the CDR3, the DNA is TGCAGCGTTGAAGGTTCCGGGACTAGCGGGAGGTTCTCCTACGAGCAGTACTTC.